What follows is one T cell receptor beta chain and its context. This sample is part of a study of blood T cell repertoires in COVID-19. Study-level background: T cells, B-cell-depleted T cells, or PBMCs supplied cDNA or gDNA.

Trimming at V came to 6 bases and at J to 9 bases, leaving 7 bases not matched to a gene. This CDR3 is built from 13 residues. Germline assignment: CDR1 KGHDR and CDR2 SFDVKD. The method was immunoSEQ multiplex PCR; TCRdb's version includes in-frame clones alone and lacks a portion of them. The table has fewer than 250,000 clones, more than 85% seen once. Sequencing was performed on peripheral blood. The chain uses TRBV24-1 and TRBJ2-1, with 7 bases identical to TRBD2. The TCR originated in a man between 60 and 75 years old with COVID-19, enrolled during active disease. The CDR3, as DNA: TGTGCCACCAGTTCTCGACTAGCAGGTGAGCAGTTCTTC. Amino acid sequence: CATSSRLAGEQFF.